Given below is one T cell receptor (beta chain) in context. What it binds is not known. The data derive from a study of T cells in Graves' hyperthyroidism and ophthalmopathy. Study-wide points: Separation of ophthalmopathy from stable hyperthyroidism was achieved by a 13 V-J model.

Amplification yielded TCR beta CDR3 regions, with RNA transcripts as the source. HTBI primers were the set used in a first-round RT-PCR of the TCR CDR3. TCRdb reprocessed the multiplex PCR reads with MiXCR, giving one entry per CDR3 protein. The sample consists of about 320,000 distinct CDR3 sequences, roughly 17% of them appearing once. Stable hyperthyroidism: no ophthalmopathy progression over 18 months of follow-up. Patients between 18 and 65 years old had hyperthyroidism, newly diagnosed and lasting under 2 months. Criteria for exclusion of patients were uncontrolled infection, other autoimmune disease, pregnancy or lactation. V lost 8 bases and J 1 base, leaving 23 bases between the germline ends. The CDR3 is 17 amino acids. Germline CDR1 and CDR2: MNHNS and SASEGT.

This chain connects TRBV6-1 to TRBJ1-2, with D uncertain. Sequencing was carried out using blood. This TCR derives from a man aged 25 to 45 with Graves' hyperthyroidism. CDR3 protein: CASGVSQTAAFNYGYTF. The CDR3 nucleotides are TGTGCCAGCGGTGTATCTCAAACAGCGGCATTTAACTATGGCTACACCTTC.